The rows below give T cell receptor beta chains drawn from one sample of a study of Tregs in tolerant kidney transplant recipients. The assay was immunoSEQ multiplex PCR, and TCRdb's table has in-frame clones only and misses some. The table has about 81,000 clones, over 75% seen once; the top ten hold 1.6%. The starting material was CD4+ T cells from blood (PBMCs), obtained 24 months after the transplant. The source is a human patient who received a combined kidney and bone marrow transplant. T cells may partly derive from the graft donor. Both conserved end residues are part of each CDR3. D genes are given only for firm matches. Clone size is stated in some rows and not others, as once, few, many or a class when expanded.

v_call: TRBV9; clone_size: NA; d_call: NA; j_call: TRBJ2-3; cdr3_aa: CASSVAKTGLADTQYF; cdr3_nt: TGTGCCAGCAGCGTAGCTAAGACAGGACTGGCAGATACGCAGTATTTT
v_call: TRBV4-2; clone_size: NA; d_call: TRBD1; j_call: TRBJ1-1; cdr3_aa: CASSQGDRGWTEAFF; cdr3_nt: TGTGCCAGCAGCCAAGGCGACAGGGGGTGGACTGAAGCTTTCTTT
v_call: TRBV11-2; clone_size: few; d_call: TRBD1; j_call: TRBJ2-5; cdr3_aa: CASSLVRARGETQYF; cdr3_nt: TGTGCCAGCAGCTTAGTCCGGGCCAGGGGGGAGACCCAGTACTTC
v_call: TRBV7-2; clone_size: NA; d_call: NA; j_call: TRBJ2-7; cdr3_aa: CASSMDTPYEQYF; cdr3_nt: TGTGCCAGCAGCATGGACACCCCCTACGAGCAGTACTTC
v_call: TRBV16; clone_size: NA; d_call: TRBD1; j_call: TRBJ1-3; cdr3_aa: CASSDPGQGAGNTIYF; cdr3_nt: TGTGCCAGCAGTGATCCGGGACAGGGGGCTGGAAACACCATATATTTT
v_call: TRBV5-4; clone_size: NA; d_call: NA; j_call: TRBJ1-2; cdr3_aa: CASSLMADNYGYTF; cdr3_nt: TGTGCCAGCAGCTTGATGGCTGATAACTATGGCTACACCTTC
v_call: TRBV5-4; clone_size: NA; d_call: NA; j_call: TRBJ1-4; cdr3_aa: CASSLFPGEGHEKLFF; cdr3_nt: TGTGCCAGCAGTCTTTTCCCAGGGGAGGGACATGAAAAACTGTTTTTT
v_call: TRBV28; clone_size: NA; d_call: TRBD1; j_call: TRBJ2-7; cdr3_aa: CASSLPTGGSREQYF; cdr3_nt: TGTGCCAGCAGTTTACCCACAGGGGGCTCTAGGGAGCAGTACTTC
v_call: TRBV6-6; clone_size: NA; d_call: NA; j_call: TRBJ1-2; cdr3_aa: CASSLGANVYGYTF; cdr3_nt: TGTGCCAGCAGTTTGGGGGCCAACGTCTATGGCTACACCTTC
v_call: TRBV5-4; clone_size: NA; d_call: TRBD2; j_call: TRBJ2-7; cdr3_aa: CASSRAVAGGLYEQYF; cdr3_nt: TGTGCCAGCAGCAGAGCTGTAGCGGGGGGCCTTTACGAGCAGTACTTC
v_call: TRBV7-3; clone_size: NA; d_call: NA; j_call: TRBJ2-3; cdr3_aa: CASSLLPSADTQYF; cdr3_nt: TGTGCCAGCAGCTTACTACCGTCTGCAGATACGCAGTATTTT
v_call: TRBV28; clone_size: NA; d_call: NA; j_call: TRBJ2-2; cdr3_aa: CASSLWQGESTGELFF; cdr3_nt: TGTGCCAGCAGTTTATGGCAGGGCGAGTCGACCGGGGAGCTGTTTTTT
v_call: TRBV11-3; clone_size: NA; d_call: NA; j_call: TRBJ1-2; cdr3_aa: CASSLDRVHGYTF; cdr3_nt: TGTGCCAGCAGCTTAGACAGGGTTCATGGCTACACCTTC
v_call: TRBV19; clone_size: NA; d_call: NA; j_call: TRBJ2-3; cdr3_aa: CASSMTASTDTQYF; cdr3_nt: TGTGCCAGTAGTATGACAGCTAGCACAGATACGCAGTATTTT
v_call: TRBV10-3; clone_size: NA; d_call: TRBD1; j_call: TRBJ1-1; cdr3_aa: CAISHRDRGGTEAFF; cdr3_nt: TGTGCCATCAGTCACCGGGACAGGGGAGGCACTGAAGCTTTCTTT
v_call: TRBV6-5; clone_size: once; d_call: NA; j_call: TRBJ2-2; cdr3_aa: CASSPTRTGELFF; cdr3_nt: TGTGCCAGCAGCCCAACTAGAACCGGGGAGCTGTTTTTT
v_call: TRBV19; clone_size: NA; d_call: TRBD1; j_call: TRBJ1-5; cdr3_aa: CASSPPGQGSNQPQHF; cdr3_nt: TGTGCCAGTAGTCCACCGGGACAGGGGAGCAATCAGCCCCAGCATTTT
v_call: TRBV5-4; clone_size: NA; d_call: TRBD1; j_call: TRBJ1-2; cdr3_aa: CASSLLTGVYGYTF; cdr3_nt: TGTGCCAGCAGCCTGCTGACAGGGGTCTATGGCTACACCTTC
v_call: TRBV5-6; clone_size: NA; d_call: NA; j_call: TRBJ2-3; cdr3_aa: CASSLLVIVGDTQYF; cdr3_nt: TGTGCCAGCAGCTTGTTAGTCATCGTTGGAGATACGCAGTATTTT
v_call: TRBV7-2; clone_size: NA; d_call: TRBD1; j_call: TRBJ1-1; cdr3_aa: CASSSWDRGTNTEAFF; cdr3_nt: TGTGCCAGCAGCTCGTGGGACAGGGGGACAAACACTGAAGCTTTCTTT
v_call: TRBV19; clone_size: NA; d_call: TRBD2; j_call: TRBJ2-1; cdr3_aa: CASTQHSGSVWNEQFF; cdr3_nt: TGTGCCAGTACCCAACATAGCGGGAGTGTTTGGAATGAGCAGTTCTTC
v_call: TRBV5-1; clone_size: NA; d_call: NA; j_call: TRBJ1-5; cdr3_aa: CASSLAGSNQPQHF; cdr3_nt: TGCGCCAGCAGCTTGGCGGGTAGCAATCAGCCCCAGCATTTT
v_call: TRBV6-6; clone_size: NA; d_call: NA; j_call: TRBJ1-2; cdr3_aa: CASSYRGDGYTF; cdr3_nt: TGTGCCAGCAGTTACAGGGGTGATGGCTACACCTTC
v_call: TRBV19; clone_size: NA; d_call: TRBD2; j_call: TRBJ2-7; cdr3_aa: CASSNLAGSSYEQYF; cdr3_nt: TGTGCCAGTAGCAATCTAGCGGGATCCTCCTACGAGCAGTACTTC
v_call: TRBV15; clone_size: NA; d_call: TRBD1; j_call: TRBJ2-3; cdr3_aa: CATSPMGQGTDTQYF; cdr3_nt: TGTGCCACCAGCCCGATGGGACAGGGCACAGATACGCAGTATTTT
v_call: TRBV15; clone_size: NA; d_call: TRBD1; j_call: TRBJ1-2; cdr3_aa: CATSRETRRQGPNGYTF; cdr3_nt: TGTGCCACCAGCAGAGAGACGCGCCGACAGGGCCCTAATGGCTACACCTTC
v_call: TRBV28; clone_size: NA; d_call: NA; j_call: TRBJ1-4; cdr3_aa: CASIDGTQNEKLFF; cdr3_nt: TGTGCCAGCATAGACGGGACTCAAAATGAAAAACTGTTTTTT
v_call: TRBV30; clone_size: NA; d_call: NA; j_call: TRBJ1-2; cdr3_aa: CAWSVQVSNYGYTF; cdr3_nt: TGTGCCTGGAGTGTACAGGTTTCTAACTATGGCTACACCTTC